This TCR beta chain was found in a study of memory CD8 T cells in hepatitis C reinfection (dated by TCRdb to 2017 to 2019). Some background on the complete study: Among the donors, a few cleared two back-to-back HCV infections on their own, whereas two got rid of a primary infection but ended up chronically infected after reinfection. HCV reinfection was defined as a positive HCV RNA test following two negative tests taken at least 60 days apart. Samples for the late or post reinfection period were taken 12 to 24 weeks after reinfection was detected. In about 5 donors, the study followed the TCR beta repertoire of virus-specific CD8 T cells over time through an HCV reinfection episode. Between 2009 and 2012, roughly five reinfection cases with stored pre-reinfection samples were identified. In the reinfection study, participants who had previously resolved an HCV infection were followed up every 3 months. General study outcomes and caveats: Because only a few donors were included, definitive conclusions about public clonotypes linked to secondary clearance could not be reached by the study.

Per the publication, the time point label means: late/post reinfection, 12 to 24 weeks after detection. Sorted cells were sequenced directly ex vivo, with no in vitro expansion before TCR sequencing. The donors, who were people who inject drugs, were enrolled in the Montreal Acute Hepatitis C Cohort Study (HEPCO) in Canada. As controls, total naive CD8 T cells were sorted as viable CD3+ CD8+ CD45RO- cells from a couple of donors at all three reinfection time points. Before sorting, cryopreserved peripheral blood mononuclear cells were thawed and CD8 T cells were purified from those thawed cells. Negative selection with the MACS CD8+ T cell Isolation Kit was used to enrich CD8 T cells. Cell sorting was done on a BD FACSAria II sorter with FACSDiva software, and data were analyzed with FlowJo. The CDR3 starts with the cysteine, ends with the phenylalanine, and has 12 residues. Left in the record is the CDR3 DNA by itself, 36 bases read in frame from the first base. Via the germline V gene, CDR1 is MNHEY and CDR2 SVGAGI. V is clipped by 5 bases and J by 5 bases, and the sequence between their germline boundaries is 9 bases long.

Library creation used the immunoSEQ multiplex PCR assay. Genomic DNA was extracted from the sorted cells, and the TCR beta V, D and J regions were sequenced using the automated high-throughput method of Adaptive Biotechnologies. A two-step, bias-controlled multiplex PCR was used to amplify the CDR3 regions. An Illumina instrument was used to sequence the amplified TCR beta libraries. As for how the authors treated the data: The demultiplexed reads were processed to cut down on amplification and sequencing bias, and the IMGT database was used to assign CDR3 sequences to gene families. Repertoire data were analyzed with ImmunoSEQ software version 2.0. Out-of-frame sequences and sequences with stop codons in the CDR3 were removed from clonotype lists. Any clonotype with a frequency under 0.01% was left out, since that frequency corresponded to less than one cell. Richness was calculated by dividing observed richness by the number of input cells, and evenness was calculated by dividing Shannon entropy by the log of observed richness. Repertoire diversity and similarity between time points were quantified using Simpson diversity and Morisita-Horn overlap indices. Clonotypes were categorized as dominant (>1%), sub-dominant (0.5-0.99%), low abundance (0.1-0.49%) or lowest abundance (<0.1%). A germline index was calculated as total CDR3 length minus total nucleotide additions, divided by total CDR3 length. Here the immuneACCESS table is served through TCRdb, limited to in-frame sequences with V and J called. Missing clones are a known gap in these copies; in checked studies unresolved V genes cover under half, and the rest lacks a known reason. That table furnishes V, J and clone size, whereas the DNA furnished D and trimming. This sample gives tens of thousands of clones in total; approximately 89% of them show up just once. The ten largest clones take up more than 0.6% of the sample.

With regard to this clone: Its cognate antigen has yet to be identified. The record has no base qualities; no much larger clone is one base away.

The TCR was taken from a man between 18 and 29 years old with hepatitis C virus infection. The V gene is TRBV6-5 and the J gene is TRBJ1-1, with TRBD1 perhaps the D gene, on 6 matching bases. The sample taken for sequencing was naive CD8+ T cells sorted from blood. Taken with the paper, the label for cell subset or site translates to: total naive CD8+CD45RO- T cells. The CDR3 reads CASSPQGTEAFF. The DNA sequence is TGTGCCAGCAGTCCACAGGGAACTGAAGCTTTCTTT.